The 17 T cell receptor beta chains in this list originate from one sample, sequenced in a study of blood T cell repertoires in COVID-19 (TCRdb year 2020). Libraries came from the immunoSEQ multiplex PCR assay. In TCRdb, the immuneACCESS table is reduced to in-frame sequences with V and J assigned. These tables do not hold every clone; where another copy was compared, an unresolved V gene accounts for under half, and the others remain unexplained. This sample comprises 90,000 to 150,000 clones, roughly 80% of them detected only once. The ten largest clones take up under 3% of the sample. The sequencing input was peripheral blood. The receptors come from a man aged 50-60 years with acute or convalescent COVID-19.

This clone was seen only once. The V and J genes are TRBV27 and TRBJ2-2; TRBD2 agrees at 11 bases. CDR1 is MNHEY, CDR2 SMNVEV, per germline (reference sequence). This CDR3 has 17 amino acids. The junction had 1 base not matched to a gene; V was cut back by 1 base and J by 0 bases. The CDR3 DNA sequence: TGTGCCAGCAGTTTATATAGCGGGAGGGCGAACACCGGGGAGCTGTTTTTT. Translation: CASSLYSGRANTGELFF.

V is TRBV5-4 and J is TRBJ2-1, with a possible D match to TRBD2 (5 bases). The CDR3 loop spans 16 amino acids. V shed 0 bases and J shed 5 bases, with 15 bases lying between them. Germline CDR1 reads SGHNT; CDR2 reads YYREEE (reference sequence). The CDR3 DNA is TGTGCCAGCAGCTTGGCCTCTTCTAGCCCAGACAATGAGCAGTTCTTC. It encodes CASSLASSSPDNEQFF.

The chain uses TRBV3-1 (or the pseudogene TRBV3-2) and TRBJ1-2; 7 positions match TRBD1. The germline gives CDR1 LGHDT, CDR2 YNNKEL (reference sequence). V dropped 5 bases and J dropped 2; count of bases not matched to a gene: 5. The CDR3 is made up of 14 amino acids. The CDR3: CASSFGTENYGYTF. As DNA, the CDR3 is TGTGCCAGCAGCTTCGGGACAGAAAACTATGGCTACACCTTC.

This chain connects TRBV28 to TRBJ1-5, with TRBD1 as a possible D gene (5 bases). Germline V gene sequence: CDR1 MDHEN, CDR2 SYDVKM. V was shortened by 3 bases and J by 7 bases, with 22 bases between the two germline ends. CDR3 length equals 17 residues. The CDR3 DNA sequence: TGTGCCAGCAGTTTGCGCGGAGGGACTAGATTCGGGCAGCCCCAGCATTTT. Amino acid sequence: CASSLRGGTRFGQPQHF.

This clone was seen only once. The chain employs TRBV27 and TRBJ2-7; TRBD2 aligns across 13 bases. This CDR3 comprises 15 residues. Germline trimming cut 5 bases from V and 3 bases from J; bases unmatched to any gene: 4. Germline V gene sequence: CDR1 MNHEY, CDR2 SMNVEV (reference sequence). This chain's CDR3 is CASSPRTSGSYEQYF. The CDR3 DNA reads as TGTGCCAGCAGTCCGAGGACTAGCGGGAGCTACGAGCAGTACTTC.

The rearrangement joins TRBV7-6 to TRBJ1-6; D uncertain. Germline CDR1 is SGHVS and CDR2 is FNYEAQ. The ends were cut back, 1 base at V and 0 bases at J, with 4 bases in the middle. This CDR3 has 15 residues. The CDR3: CASSLESSYNSPLHF. CDR3 sequence (DNA): TGTGCCAGCAGCTTAGAGAGCTCCTATAATTCACCCCTCCACTTT. The complete variable domain, with remaining parts taken from reference TRBV7-6 and TRBJ1-6, reads GAGVSQSPRYKVTKRGQDVALRCDPISGHVSLYWYRQALGQGPEFLTYFNYEAQQDKSGLPNDRFSAERPEGSISTLTIQRTEQRDSAMYRCASSLESSYNSPLHFGNGTRLTVT.

DNA for the CDR3: TGTGCCAGTAGGAAATTACAGGGAAGCTCTGGAAACACCATATATTTT. It codes for CASRKLQGSSGNTIYF. V is TRBV19 and J is TRBJ1-3, with D possibly TRBD1 on 6 matching bases. CDR1 and CDR2 (germline): LNHDA, SQIVND (reference sequence). The CDR3 is 16 residues long. Deletions cut 6 bases from V and 0 bases from J, with 15 bases between.

This clone is a singleton in its sample. V usage is TRBV7-9 and J usage is TRBJ1-1, with 10 bases fitting TRBD1. The CDR3 totals 15 residues. Losses at the gene ends were 6 bases for V and 1 base for J; bases not matched to a gene: 5. The V gene's germline CDR1 is SEHNR and CDR2 FQNEAQ (reference sequence). CDR3 nucleotide sequence: TGTGCCAGCAGTATGAGACAGGGGGCGAACACTGAAGCTTTCTTT. Translated, it gives CASSMRQGANTEAFF.

This chain links TRBV2 with TRBJ2-3; D not resolved. Germline V gene lookup returns CDR1 SNHLY and CDR2 FYNNEI. CDR3 length: 13 amino acids. The V gene lost 7 bases and the J gene lost 2 bases, with 10 bases spanning the gap. CDR3 sequence reads: CASTGGLTDTQYF. DNA for the CDR3: TGTGCCAGCACGGGTGGCCTCACAGATACGCAGTATTTT. The full variable domain, in which reference TRBV2 and TRBJ2-3 provide the parts outside the CDR3, is EPEVTQTPSHQVTQMGQEVILRCVPISNHLYFYWYRQILGQKVEFLVSFYNNEISEKSEIFDDQFSVERPDGSNFTLKIRSTKLEDSAMYFCASTGGLTDTQYFGPGTRLTVL.

The chain combines TRBV4-2 with TRBJ2-3; 7 positions agree with TRBD2. Germline V gene lookup returns CDR1 LGHNA and CDR2 YNFKEQ. Unmatched junction bases numbered 8, after V lost 1 base and J lost 4 bases. The CDR3 totals 16 residues. CDR3 in DNA: TGTGCCAGCAGCCAAGGTTCGGGCGGGAGCGCAGATACGCAGTATTTT. This gives the protein CASSQGSGGSADTQYF.

This clone appeared once. In the same sample, other DNA sequences code for this CDR3. The chain links TRBV9 to TRBJ1-3; D gene ambiguous. This CDR3 is 13 amino acids long. The V end lost 2 bases, the J end lost 0 bases, and 3 bases lay between the germline ends. Germline V gene sequence: CDR1 SGDLS, CDR2 YYNGEE. The CDR3 sequence: CASSVNSGNTIYF. The CDR3 DNA follows: TGTGCCAGCAGCGTCAACTCTGGAAACACCATATATTTT. Complete variable domain (other parts from reference TRBV9 and TRBJ1-3): DSGVTQTPKHLITATGQRVTLRCSPRSGDLSVYWYQQSLDQGLQFLIQYYNGEERAKGNILERFSAQQFPDLHSELNLSSLELGDSALYFCASSVNSGNTIYFGEGSWLTVV.

V is TRBV6-4 and J is TRBJ2-1; possible D gene TRBD1, 5 bases. V was pared by 2 bases and J by 0 bases, with 17 bases between. Germline values: CDR1 MRHNA, CDR2 SNTAGT. CDR3 length equals 18 residues. The CDR3 nucleotides read TGTGCCAGCAGTGACAGTTTCAGGGAAAATGGCTCCTACAATGAGCAGTTCTTC. Amino acids: CASSDSFRENGSYNEQFF.

This chain connects TRBV7-3 to TRBJ1-1; the D is unclear. This CDR3 comprises 13 residues. Per germline, CDR1 SGHTA and CDR2 FQGTGA. V dropped 4 bases and J dropped 1 base, with 7 bases sitting between them. Here the CDR3 DNA reads TGTGCCAGCAGCTACACGGGGAACACTGAAGCTTTCTTT. Residues: CASSYTGNTEAFF.

The gene calls are TRBV6-1 and TRBJ1-4; D gene uncertain. V was cut by 3 bases and J by 0 bases, with 8 bases left in between. The germline gives CDR1 MNHNS, CDR2 SASEGT. The CDR3 covers 15 residues. CDR3 amino acids: CASSERPSTNEKLFF. The DNA of the CDR3 is TGTGCCAGCAGTGAGAGGCCCTCAACTAATGAAAAACTGTTTTTT.

The chain has TRBV19 and TRBJ2-3; tentatively, D is TRBD2 (6 bases). Deletions cut 2 bases from V and 4 bases from J, with 16 bases between. CDR3 size: 16 residues. The V gene's germline CDR1 is LNHDA and CDR2 SQIVND (reference sequence). CDR3 in amino acids: CASSISGSGGADTQYF. In DNA form, the CDR3 reads TGTGCCAGTAGTATAAGCGGCTCCGGAGGGGCAGATACGCAGTATTTT.

The chain uses TRBV4-1 and TRBJ2-5; weak D call: TRBD2 (6 bases). V shed 5 bases and J shed 3 bases, with 13 bases lying between them. The CDR3 has 14 residues. Germline CDR1 MGHRA, CDR2 YSYEKL. This chain's CDR3 is CASSGTASEETQYF. The CDR3 nucleotides are TGCGCCAGCAGCGGGACTGCCAGCGAAGAGACCCAGTACTTC.

This clone was detected only a few times. V is TRBV5-1 and J is TRBJ2-1; 7 bases map to TRBD1. After removal of 2 bases from V and 5 bases from J, the junction contained 10 bases not matched to a gene. The CDR3 is 16 amino acids. CDR1 is SGHRS, CDR2 YFSETQ, per germline. Here the CDR3 reads CASSFPVTGNDNEQFF. CDR3 bases: TGCGCCAGCAGCTTCCCCGTGACAGGGAACGACAATGAGCAGTTCTTC.